Below are 3 T cell receptor beta chains sequenced from a single sample in a study of Graves' ophthalmopathy and Graves' hyperthyroidism. RNA transcripts provided the template for amplifying TCR beta CDR3 regions. First-round RT-PCR relied on HTBI primers, and a second-round multiplex PCR came next. Each CDR3 protein is one row after TCRdb ran MiXCR on the multiplex PCR reads. The sample lists 650,000 to 800,000 distinct CDR3 sequences; roughly 39% were seen once. Sequencing input: peripheral blood. The source of these receptors is an adult man with Graves' ophthalmopathy.

This clonotype occurred many times. This sequence joins TRBV20-1 and TRBJ2-5, with 7 bases lining up with TRBD1. The length of the CDR3 is 15 residues. CDR1 is DFQATT, CDR2 SNEGSKA, per germline (reference sequence). The V and J ends lost 3 bases and 5 bases, in that order; junction bases with no gene match: 12. The CDR3 reads CSASPGTALTETQYF. The CDR3 nucleotides read TGCAGTGCTAGTCCCGGGACAGCACTGACGGAGACCCAGTACTTC.

This chain joins TRBV20-1 and TRBJ1-2; D is unclear. The V and J ends lost 1 base and 2 bases respectively, with 8 bases between them. Germline loops: CDR1 DFQATT, CDR2 SNEGSKA (reference sequence). CDR3 length equals 13 residues. The CDR3 loop is CSARAQENYGYTF. The DNA of the CDR3 is TGCAGTGCTAGAGCTCAGGAGAACTATGGCTACACCTTC.

As for this clonotype: Compared with germline, one end of the junction differs, possibly owing to a read error. The rearrangement uses TRBV7-9 and TRBJ1-1; perhaps TRBD1 as D (6 bases). From germline, CDR1 is SEHNR and CDR2 FQNEAQ (reference sequence). The CDR3 is made up of 15 amino acids. CDR3 in DNA: TGTGCCAGCAGCTTAGGGGGAACAGGGACCACTGAGGCTTTCTTT. Protein: CASSLGGTGTTEAFF.